This TCR beta chain was obtained from a study of shared clonotypes between healthy human individuals. CD45RO-negative cells were positively selected for CCR7, leaving out terminally differentiated effector memory CD45RA+ cells. Findings of the study overall: Inspection by rarefaction showed sorted-subset sequencing to be incomplete despite large depth.

Libraries were prepared by immunoSEQ multiplex PCR; TCRdb keeps only in-frame clonotypes and omits some of them. This repertoire shows 1.5 million to 2.5 million clones, roughly 94% found once; its top ten account for 1.2%. The germline gives CDR1 SGDLS, CDR2 YYNGEE. The CDR3 covers 14 residues. V lost 0 bases and J lost 4, with 10 bases in between. A remark on this clone: Its antigen remains unknown.

Sequences were obtained from naive CD8+ T cells sorted from blood. The TCR comes from a man aged 18-30 years in good health. The chain recombines TRBV9 with TRBJ1-1, with D uncertain. The DNA for the CDR3 is TGTGCCAGCAGCGTAGAGGTGGGTGTCACTGAAGCTTTCTTT. This translates into CASSVEVGVTEAFF.